The rows below give T cell receptor beta chains drawn from one sample of a study of blood T cell repertoires in COVID-19. Measured with immunoSEQ multiplex PCR; TCRdb has only the in-frame clones, and not every one. The table records tens of thousands of clones, less than 95% of them present only once. Sequenced input: peripheral blood. The receptor set was obtained from a man in his forties with acute or convalescent COVID-19. CDR3s include the opening cysteine and the closing phenylalanine or tryptophan. The D gene is left open where the match is weak. Clone sizes are given selectively: once, few, many, or a class where the clone is expanded.

j_call,v_call,clone_size,d_call,cdr3_nt,cdr3_aa
TRBJ2-7,TRBV6-5,.,TRBD1,TGTGCCAGCAGCCGACAGGGGATCTACGAGCAGTACTTC,CASSRQGIYEQYF
TRBJ1-2,TRBV6-5,.,.,TGTGCCAGCAGCCCAACCTCCGGGACAAGGAATGGCTACACCTTC,CASSPTSGTRNGYTF
TRBJ1-1,TRBV7-2,.,.,TGTGCCAGCAGCCCAGGCCGCACCTTCACTGAAGCTTTCTTT,CASSPGRTFTEAFF
TRBJ1-6,TRBV21-1,.,.,TGTGCCAGCAGCAAAGCGCAACAGCAAGCCCTCCACTTT,CASSKAQQQALHF
TRBJ2-1,TRBV27,.,.,TGTGCCAGCACCGACAGGTTAAATGAGCAGTTCTTC,CASTDRLNEQFF
TRBJ2-7,TRBV10-3,few,TRBD2,TGTGCCATCAGTGAGTCGACGGCTAGCGGGAGTCCCCTTTCCTACGAGCAGTACTTC,CAISESTASGSPLSYEQYF
TRBJ2-1,TRBV5-1,.,TRBD2,TGCGCCAGCAGCTTGGCGACTAGCGGGAGTCTCTTTCGTAATGAGCAGTTCTTC,CASSLATSGSLFRNEQFF
TRBJ1-2,TRBV21-1,.,.,TGTGCCAGCAGCAAAGCTAGGAGCTATGGCTACACCTTC,CASSKARSYGYTF
TRBJ2-7,TRBV30,.,.,TGTGCCTGGAGTGTCGCCAGCGGCCGCTCCTACGAGCAGTACTTC,CAWSVASGRSYEQYF
TRBJ2-5,TRBV14,once,.,TGTGCCAGCAGCCAAGGAAACAGGTATACGTACCAAGAGACCCAGTACTTC,CASSQGNRYTYQETQYF
TRBJ2-3,TRBV6-4,.,TRBD2,TGTGCCAGCAGTGAAACTAGCGGGAGCTCAGATACGCAGTATTTT,CASSETSGSSDTQYF
TRBJ2-7,TRBV6-6,.,TRBD2,TGTGCCAGCACGGGACTAGGCTCCTACGAGCAGTACTTC,CASTGLGSYEQYF
TRBJ1-2,TRBV30,few,.,TGTGCCTGGAGTGGGAGAGGAGGTCCACATGGTGACTATGGCTACACCTTC,CAWSGRGGPHGDYGYTF
TRBJ2-7,TRBV5-4,.,.,TGTGCCAGCAGAAGGCCATCGGGCGAGCAGTACTTC,CASRRPSGEQYF
TRBJ2-1,TRBV11-3,.,TRBD2,TGTGCCAGCAGCTTAGTAGCGGGAGGGCCGTATGAGCAGTTCTTC,CASSLVAGGPYEQFF
TRBJ2-1,TRBV27,.,.,TGTGCCACCGCGCCTGGGGCCCTTTTTGTGGGTGAGCAGTTCTTC,CATAPGALFVGEQFF
TRBJ2-3,TRBV15,.,TRBD2,TGTGCCACCAGCAGCACATCTAGCGGGAGGGGCACAGATACGCAGTATTTT,CATSSTSSGRGTDTQYF
TRBJ1-6,TRBV1,.,.,TGCACCAGCCCCCGCTTAGCGGGTGGGAGTGATTCACCCCTCCACTTT,CTSPRLAGGSDSPLHF
TRBJ1-5,TRBV7-2,.,TRBD1,TGTGCCAGCAGCACCCGACAGGGGTATCAGCCCCAGCATTTT,CASSTRQGYQPQHF
TRBJ1-3,TRBV7-9,.,TRBD1,TGTGCCAGCAGCTTAGGCGGGACAGGGGACTCTGGAAACACCATATATTTT,CASSLGGTGDSGNTIYF
TRBJ1-2,TRBV29-1,.,TRBD1,TGCAGCGTGGGACAGCCTTTCCAAAGTGGCTACACCTTC,CSVGQPFQSGYTF
TRBJ2-7,TRBV29-1,.,.,TGCAGCGCGACGGGGAGCGCCTACGAGCAGTACTTC,CSATGSAYEQYF
TRBJ2-7,TRBV18,few,.,TGTGCCAGCTCATCTTTGGGCGGGATCCTGAACCCCTCCTACGAGCAGTACTTC,CASSSLGGILNPSYEQYF
TRBJ1-1,TRBV19,.,.,TGTGCCAGTAGTATCGAGGGTGTGGGCACTGAAGCTTTCTTT,CASSIEGVGTEAFF
TRBJ2-5,TRBV5-6,.,TRBD1,TGTGCCAGCAGGGGACAGGGTAGAGAGACCCAGTACTTC,CASRGQGRETQYF
TRBJ2-6,TRBV19,.,.,TGTGCCACCGGCTCTGGGGCCAACGTCCTGACTTTC,CATGSGANVLTF